Sequencing of this T cell receptor beta chain was carried out in a study of blood T cells in healthy people across ages. Through a sample-barcoded 5' primer and a J-beta primer mix, a second PCR was run for roughly 7 to 11 cycles. TCRdb re-called the 5' RACE reads with MiXCR, one entry per CDR3 protein. In the table there are roughly 1,300,000 distinct CDR3 sequences, 55% to 75% of which are singletons. Each donor's blood draw was roughly 9.8 milliliters of peripheral blood. Trimming pared 5 bases from V and 0 bases from J, leaving 17 bases between. The germline CDR1 and CDR2 sequences are PRHDT and FYEKMQ (reference sequence). This CDR3 spans 16 amino acids.

The chain couples TRBV13 to TRBJ2-7; D gene uncertain. The source is a man aged 18-30 years in good health. Material for sequencing was blood. CDR3 coding DNA: TGTGCCAGCAGCCTTAGGGCCAGACGTGCCTCCTACGAGCAGTACTTC. Its protein is CASSLRARRASYEQYF.